This entry lists 5 T cell receptor beta chains sequenced from one sample in a study of blood T cell repertoires in COVID-19. Produced via immunoSEQ multiplex PCR; TCRdb's table is partial and in-frame only. This sample yields some 190,000 clones, of which 80% to 90% are seen a single time; roughly 5% belongs to the top ten. The specimen sequenced was peripheral blood. The receptors derive from a woman aged 70-85 years with active or convalescent COVID-19.

The V call is TRBV9, the J call TRBJ2-3, with a possible D match to TRBD2 (6 bases). Deletions cut 0 bases from V and 3 bases from J, with 11 bases between. Germline-derived CDR1 and CDR2 are SGDLS and YYNGEE. This CDR3 comprises 15 residues. The CDR3 loop is CASSVVGRATDTQYF. The CDR3 bases are TGTGCCAGCAGCGTAGTCGGGAGAGCTACAGATACGCAGTATTTT.

The chain is built from TRBV29-1 and TRBJ2-7; D is undetermined. V lost 4 bases and J 3 bases, leaving 13 bases between the germline ends. Germline V gene data show CDR1 as SQVTM and CDR2 as ANQGSEA. The CDR3 has 13 amino acids. As DNA, the CDR3 is TGCAGCGTTGGTGAGACGGAGTTCTACGAGCAGTACTTC. Protein: CSVGETEFYEQYF.

The chain joins TRBV7-8 to TRBJ2-7, with D perhaps TRBD1 (5 bases). This CDR3 region has 15 residues. CDR1 SGHVS and CDR2 FQNEAQ come from the germline V gene. Trimming shortened V by 1 base and J by 1 base, and 11 bases separated the two germline ends. The CDR3 loop is CASSLDQGRSYEQYF. Here the CDR3 DNA reads TGTGCCAGCAGCTTAGACCAGGGTCGGTCCTACGAGCAGTACTTC.

This clone has more than one count but fewer than ten. The genes are TRBV11-2 and TRBJ1-2, with D unresolved. V lost 1 base and J lost 8, with 11 bases in between. The length of the CDR3 is 13 residues. Germline CDR1 reads SGHAT; CDR2 reads FQNNGV. CDR3 sequence: CASSLGGDRGYTF. The CDR3 nucleotides are TGTGCCAGCAGCTTAGGAGGAGATCGGGGCTACACCTTC.

This clone is a singleton in its sample. The rearrangement joins TRBV7-9 to TRBJ1-4; the match to TRBD1 covers 8 bases. V trimming: 3 bases; J trimming: 0 bases; junction bases outside the gene matches: 9. This CDR3 is built from 18 residues. Germline-derived CDR1 and CDR2 are SEHNR and FQNEAQ (reference sequence). CDR3 in amino acids: CASSFRGHRGATNEKLFF. The CDR3 nucleotides are TGTGCCAGCAGCTTCCGGGGACACAGGGGGGCAACTAATGAAAAACTGTTTTTT. The full variable domain, completed using reference TRBV7-9 and TRBJ1-4, is DTGVSQNPRHKITKRGQNVTFRCDPISEHNRLYWYRQTLGQGPEFLTYFQNEAQLEKSRLLSDRFSAERPKGSFSTLEIQRTEQGDSAMYLCASSFRGHRGATNEKLFFGSGTQLSVL.